This is a list of T cell receptor beta chains from one sample in a study of tumor-infiltrating lymphocytes in primary liver carcinoma. TCRdb reprocessed the multiplex PCR reads with MiXCR, giving one entry per CDR3 protein. There are fewer than 40,000 distinct CDR3 sequences in the sample; 71% occur only once, and more than 30% lies in the top ten. Sample: liver tumor tissue from sampling region 3. These TCRs come from a woman aged 25 to 39 with primary liver carcinoma and hepatitis B virus infection. Each CDR3 is given with its conserved first and last residue. Each record gives: V gene, D gene, J gene, clone size, CDR3 DNA, CDR3 protein. D genes are given only for firm matches. Some rows mark clone size as missing; the rest say once, few, many or name a class of expanded clone.

TRBV28	-	TRBJ2-5	-	TGTGCCAACAGTTTGGTTGGTATTCAAGAGACCCAGTACTTC	CANSLVGIQETQYF
TRBV11-2	-	TRBJ2-7	-	TGTGCCAGCAGCTTAGGGCTCATCTACGAGCTGTACTTC	CASSLGLIYELYF
TRBV6-1	-	TRBJ2-2	once	TGTGCCAGCAGTGAAACCCTTCCCTGGGACGCCGCGAACGCCGGGGAGCTGTTTTTT	CASSETLPWDAANAGELFF
TRBV10-1	-	TRBJ2-2	-	TGCGCCAACAGTGAACGAAACACCGGGGAGCTGTGTTTT	CANSERNTGELCF
TRBV4-1	-	TRBJ2-6	once	TGCGCCAGCAGCCAAGAGTCACAATGCTCTGGGGCCAACGTCCTGACTTTC	CASSQESQCSGANVLTF
TRBV4-1	-	TRBJ2-5	-	TGCGCCAGCACTAATCAGAGGGGAGAGACCCAGTACTTC	CASTNQRGETQYF
TRBV12-3/TRBV12-4	TRBD2	TRBJ2-1	many	TGTGCCAGCAGTTTTTTGGCGGGAGACTCCGGTGAGCAGTTCTTC	CASSFLAGDSGEQFF
TRBV11-2	-	TRBJ1-3	-	TGTGCCAGCAACTTTGTGCCCGTGAGGGGGAGCTCTGGAAACACCATATATTTT	CASNFVPVRGSSGNTIYF
TRBV11-2	TRBD2	TRBJ2-1	-	TGTGCCATCAGCTGGACTAGCGGGGCAGAGCAGTTCTTT	CAISWTSGAEQFF
TRBV14	-	TRBJ1-4	-	TGTACCAGCAGCCGAGGACAGAATAATGAAAAACTGTTTTTT	CTSSRGQNNEKLFF
TRBV11-2	-	TRBJ2-3	-	TGTGCTAGCAGCCATCGAGGGAACGGGAGCCCCACAGATACGCAGTATTTT	CASSHRGNGSPTDTQYF
TRBV11-1	-	TRBJ2-7	-	TGTGCCAGCAGCACAGGATACCTCCGCGATCAGTACTTT	CASSTGYLRDQYF
TRBV11-2	TRBD2	TRBJ2-7	-	TGTGCCAGCAGCCCTATAGCGGGAGTGAAAGTGCAATACTTC	CASSPIAGVKVQYF
TRBV11-3	TRBD1	TRBJ2-3	-	TGTGCCAGCAGCCCCCGACAGGGGTTAAGAACAGATACGCAGTATTTT	CASSPRQGLRTDTQYF
TRBV6-2/TRBV6-3	-	TRBJ2-2	-	TGTGCCAGCAGTTACCTTACGCAAGCGAACACCGGGGAGCTGTTTTTT	CASSYLTQANTGELFF
TRBV4-2	TRBD2	TRBJ2-1	-	TGTGCCAGCAGCCACCATATTGCGGGAGAGTCCAGAGGTGACCAGTTCTTT	CASSHHIAGESRGDQFF
TRBV7-2	-	TRBJ2-7	-	TGTGCGAGCAGCTTAGTCCACGGTTCGTACTACGAGCAGTACTTC	CASSLVHGSYYEQYF
TRBV11-2	TRBD1	TRBJ1-1	-	TGTACCAGCAACGCTCGGGACAGGAGGCGCAAGAAGTGGAGTAACACTGAAGCTTTCTTT	CTSNARDRRRKKWSNTEAFF
TRBV5-1	-	TRBJ2-5	-	TGCGCCAGCAGCTTTCAGAGAACCCGAGGGACCCAGTACTTC	CASSFQRTRGTQYF
TRBV11-2	-	TRBJ2-3	many	TGTGCCAGCAGCTCCCAGGGCTTTAGCACAGATACGCAGTATTTT	CASSSQGFSTDTQYF
TRBV10-3	-	TRBJ2-3	-	TGTGCTATCAGTGGGAGGATAGGGGAGGATACGCAGTATTTT	CAISGRIGEDTQYF
TRBV29-1	-	TRBJ2-3	few	TGCAGCGCCCAGGGGCTAACGGGATTCACAGATACGCAGTATTTT	CSAQGLTGFTDTQYF
TRBV4-1	TRBD2	TRBJ2-5	few	TGCACCAGCAGCCCGACTATAGCGGGAGGGGGGACCCAGTACTTC	CTSSPTIAGGGTQYF
TRBV2	-	TRBJ2-6	-	TGTGCCGACAGTGAAGCACGGGGTGGGGCCAACGTCCTGACTTTC	CADSEARGGANVLTF
TRBV11-2	TRBD1	TRBJ2-3	many	TGTGCCAGCAGCTCAACCCGGTTACAGGGGGCAGATACGCAGTATTTT	CASSSTRLQGADTQYF